This TCR beta chain was recovered during a study of blood T cell repertoires in COVID-19. The germline V gene encodes CDR1 SQVTM and CDR2 ANQGSEA. Trimming removed 6 bases from V and 3 bases from J, with 20 bases in between. This CDR3 contains 15 residues. Measured with immunoSEQ multiplex PCR; TCRdb has only the in-frame clones, and not every one. The table lists about 170,000 clones, more than 85% of them singletons. Before being deemed recovered, Cohort 3 donors had two negative PCRs, clearance, or symptom resolution. The chain uses TRBV29-1 and TRBJ1-1; D remains unclear. This clonotype was sampled from a woman aged 45-65 years who had recovered from COVID-19. The source material was PBMCs or T cells enriched from blood (not recorded which). As DNA, the CDR3 is TGCAGCGTAGTAAATAAAGCGACCTCCTACACTGAAGCTTTCTTT. Translated, it gives CSVVNKATSYTEAFF.